The 4 T cell receptor beta chains in this list originate from one sample, sequenced in a study of T cells in Graves' hyperthyroidism and ophthalmopathy. The TCR beta CDR3 regions underwent amplification using RNA transcripts as the source. TCR CDR3 underwent first-round RT-PCR with the HTBI primer set. TCRdb recomputed calls from the multiplex PCR reads with MiXCR, one row per CDR3 protein. The sample lists 540,000 or so distinct CDR3 sequences, around 16% seen once, with 7.3% in the top ten. The sequencing sample was made of blood. All receptors come from a woman in her 30s with Graves' hyperthyroidism.

At least ten counts were recorded for this clonotype. The CDR3 region has the DNA TGTGCCAGCAGCCGAAGGGCAGCCTCCTACGAGCAGTACTTC. This codes for CASSRRAASYEQYF. V gene TRBV3-1 combines with J gene TRBJ2-7, with D hard to call. Germline V gene data show CDR1 as LGHDT and CDR2 as YNNKEL (reference sequence). This CDR3 contains 14 residues. V dropped 4 bases and J dropped 0 bases, with 10 bases sitting between them.

This clonotype was recorded at least ten times. This chain uses TRBV4-3 with TRBJ2-7; no firm D call. V lost 4 bases to trimming and J lost 3 bases, with 13 bases between them. The germline V gene encodes CDR1 LGHNA and CDR2 YSLEER. This CDR3 region has 14 residues. Here the CDR3 reads CASSLGWPSYEQYF. In DNA, the CDR3 is TGCGCCAGCAGCCTAGGCTGGCCCAGCTACGAGCAGTACTTC.

This clonotype was detected only a few times. The J gene is TRBJ1-2, the V gene TRBV20-1, with TRBD1 identical over 8 bases. The germline gives CDR1 DFQATT, CDR2 SNEGSKA (reference sequence). V lost 0 bases and J lost 5; bases outside the gene matches: 8. The CDR3 is 15 amino acids. Here the CDR3 DNA reads TGCAGTGCTAGAGATACCTCAGGGGGCGGGTATGGCTACACCTTC. Translated, it gives CSARDTSGGGYGYTF.

This clonotype has a count of ten or more. V and J are TRBV20-1 and TRBJ2-5; 11 positions agree with TRBD1. This CDR3 contains 13 residues. Trimming took 3 bases from V and 4 from J; bases not matched to a gene: 1. Germline loops: CDR1 DFQATT, CDR2 SNEGSKA (reference sequence). The CDR3 is CSARDRGRETQYF. As DNA, the CDR3 is TGCAGTGCTAGGGACAGGGGGCGAGAGACCCAGTACTTC.